This is a list of T cell receptor beta chains from one sample in a study of shared clonotypes between healthy human individuals. Generated by immunoSEQ multiplex PCR, the TCRdb table keeps only in-frame clones and is missing some. This table has some 2 million clones, over 85% appearing once. The sequenced sample consisted of naive CD4+ T cells sorted from blood. These receptors were taken from a man between 18 and 29 years old in good health. The CDR3 runs from the conserved cysteine through the conserved F or W. D genes are given only for firm matches. The listing skips clone size in some rows; elsewhere it reads once, few, many or a size class.

j_call d_call v_call clone_size cdr3_aa cdr3_nt
TRBJ2-5 NA TRBV6-1 NA CASSRSVSGETQYF TGTGCCAGCAGCCGGTCGGTGAGCGGGGAGACCCAGTACTTC
TRBJ2-2 NA TRBV27 NA CASTTAQRTGELFF TGTGCCAGCACCACGGCCCAGCGTACCGGGGAGCTGTTTTTT
TRBJ1-6 NA TRBV14 NA CASSQGIGGNSPLHF TGTGCCAGCAGCCAAGGTATAGGGGGTAATTCACCCCTCCACTTT
TRBJ2-3 NA TRBV5-1 NA CASSWRDTQYF TGCGCCAGCAGCTGGCGGGATACGCAGTATTTT
TRBJ1-3 NA TRBV6-5 NA CASSSERLSGNTIYF TGTGCCAGCAGTTCAGAGAGGCTCTCTGGAAACACCATATATTTT
TRBJ1-2 TRBD1 TRBV27 NA CASSSRQGGYTF TGTGCCAGCAGTTCCCGACAGGGTGGCTACACCTTC
TRBJ1-1 NA TRBV10-2 NA CASMRDENEAFF TGCGCCAGCATGAGGGACGAGAATGAAGCTTTCTTT
TRBJ2-7 NA TRBV29-1 NA CSVLQFREGEQYF TGCAGCGTCCTACAGTTCCGAGAGGGCGAGCAGTACTTC
TRBJ1-4 NA TRBV6-6 once CASRVGTLSEKLFF TGTGCCAGCAGGGTGGGGACGTTGAGTGAAAAACTGTTTTTT
TRBJ1-2 NA TRBV6-5 NA CASSYGDTANYGYTF TGTGCCAGCAGTTACGGGGACACAGCTAACTATGGCTACACCTTC
TRBJ1-5 TRBD1 TRBV7-2 NA CASSLGQGQPQHF TGTGCCAGCAGCCTCGGACAGGGCCAGCCCCAGCATTTT
TRBJ1-2 TRBD1 TRBV5-1 NA CASSLEPIGQGDGYTF TGCGCCAGCAGCTTGGAACCAATTGGACAGGGGGATGGCTACACCTTC
TRBJ2-2 TRBD1 TRBV5-1 NA CASSNRGPNTGELFF TGCGCCAGCAGCAACAGGGGCCCGAACACCGGGGAGCTGTTTTTT
TRBJ2-7 TRBD2 TRBV7-8 NA CASSIALGASGGFSYEQYF TGTGCCAGCAGCATTGCACTCGGGGCTAGCGGGGGCTTCTCCTACGAGCAGTACTTC
TRBJ1-1 TRBD1 TRBV5-6 NA CASSLLMTGRGTEAFF TGTGCCAGCAGCCTTCTAATGACAGGGAGAGGCACTGAAGCTTTCTTT
TRBJ2-2 TRBD1 TRBV2 NA CASRTRTGGAGELFF TGTGCCAGCAGAACACGGACAGGGGGAGCCGGGGAGCTGTTTTTT
TRBJ2-7 TRBD2 TRBV4-1 NA CASSQDPSGSSYEQYF TGCGCCAGCAGCCAAGACCCTAGCGGGAGTTCCTACGAGCAGTACTTC
TRBJ1-3 NA TRBV5-1 NA CASSSDRLGGNTIYF TGCGCCAGCAGCTCGGACAGACTCGGCGGAAACACCATATATTTT
TRBJ2-2 NA TRBV19 NA CASSISAAGLTGELFF TGTGCCAGTAGTATAAGTGCGGCGGGCCTAACCGGGGAGCTGTTTTTT
TRBJ2-7 NA TRBV7-2 NA CASRVQGGTGEQYF TGTGCCAGCAGGGTACAGGGAGGCACTGGCGAGCAGTACTTC
TRBJ1-2 NA TRBV9 NA CASSVDQPGDGYTF TGTGCCAGCAGCGTAGATCAACCCGGGGACGGCTACACCTTC
TRBJ1-6 TRBD1 TRBV6-4 NA CASRSTGTRSPLHF TGTGCCAGCAGATCGACAGGGACGCGATCACCCCTCCACTTT